A single sample gave rise to the 24 T cell receptor beta chains below, sequenced in a study of cytomegalovirus exposure and HLA in healthy donors. The PCR contained 60 Vbeta and 13 Jbeta primers. Measured with immunoSEQ multiplex PCR; TCRdb has only the in-frame clones, and not every one. This sample's table has 130,000 to 150,000 clones. Sequenced sample: PBMCs. Receptors were obtained from a woman in her forties or fifties in good health and CMV-seronegative.

The chain employs TRBV5-1 and TRBJ2-7; D possibly corresponds to TRBD1 (6 bases). The CDR3 has 14 residues. CDR1 and CDR2 from the germline V gene are SGHRS and YFSETQ. V lost 5 bases and J lost 0, with 12 bases in between. CDR3 sequence reads: CASRDSGDSYEQYF. CDR3 coding DNA: TGCGCCAGCAGGGACAGCGGCGACTCCTACGAGCAGTACTTC.

This sequence joins TRBV5-6 and TRBJ2-3; the D gene is possibly TRBD2 (6 bases). CDR1 and CDR2 (germline): SGHDT, YYEEEE. V was cut by 4 bases and J by 2 bases, with 14 bases left in between. This CDR3 is 15 amino acids long. The chain's CDR3 is CASSPLAVPTDTQYF. CDR3 bases: TGTGCCAGCAGCCCGTTAGCGGTACCCACAGATACGCAGTATTTT.

The chain joins TRBV10-3 to TRBJ2-1; TRBD2 matches at 9 bases. The CDR3 contains 13 residues. Trimming took 8 bases from V and 3 from J; bases not matched to a gene: 2. Germline CDR1 reads ENHRY; CDR2 reads SYGVKD. The chain's CDR3 is CAISSGDYNEQFF. The CDR3 region has the DNA TGTGCCATCTCTAGCGGGGACTACAATGAGCAGTTCTTC.

The CDR3 spells CAWSRTGEGQPQHF. The CDR3 region has the DNA TGTGCCTGGAGTCGTACAGGGGAAGGTCAGCCCCAGCATTTT. V is TRBV30 and J is TRBJ1-5; 7 bases line up with TRBD1. Germline V gives CDR1 GTSNPN, CDR2 SVGIG (reference sequence). The CDR3 sequence is 14 residues long. Germline trimming cut 2 bases from V and 6 bases from J; bases unmatched to any gene: 7.

This chain joins TRBV28 and TRBJ2-7; TRBD2 matches at 8 bases. The CDR3 loop spans 16 amino acids. Trimming at V came to 2 bases and at J to 6 bases, leaving 12 bases not matched to a gene. The germline gives CDR1 MDHEN, CDR2 SYDVKM. The CDR3 DNA is TGTGCCAGCAGTTTAGAGAGACGGAGCCGGGGGGGCGAGCAGTACTTC. It is translated as CASSLERRSRGGEQYF. The complete variable domain, with remaining parts taken from reference TRBV28 and TRBJ2-7, reads DVKVTQSSRYLVKRTGEKVFLECVQDMDHENMFWYRQDPGLGLRLIYFSYDVKMKEKGDIPEGYSVSREKKERFSLILESASTNQTSMYLCASSLERRSRGGEQYFGPGTRLTVT.

The chain has TRBV9 and TRBJ1-3; 8 nucleotides align to TRBD1. Per the germline V gene, CDR1 is SGDLS and CDR2 is YYNGEE. The CDR3 sequence is 15 residues long. The trim removed 3 bases at V and 2 bases at J, leaving 4 bases unmatched. This CDR3 reads CASSAAQGAGNTIYF. In DNA form, the CDR3 reads TGTGCCAGCAGCGCGGCACAGGGGGCTGGAAACACCATATATTTT. Combining the CDR3 with reference TRBV9 and TRBJ1-3 gives the whole variable domain DSGVTQTPKHLITATGQRVTLRCSPRSGDLSVYWYQQSLDQGLQFLIQYYNGEERAKGNILERFSAQQFPDLHSELNLSSLELGDSALYFCASSAAQGAGNTIYFGEGSWLTVV.

The chain recombines TRBV7-2 with TRBJ2-2; possibly TRBD1 for D (7 bases). The CDR3 has 19 residues. V was trimmed by 2 bases and J by 4 bases, leaving 23 bases between them. Germline CDR1 and CDR2: SGHTA and FQGNSA. Written as DNA, the CDR3 is TGTGCCAGCAGCTTAAGGCGGGGAATTACAGGGGCGTTCACCGGGGAGCTGTTTTTT. Its protein is CASSLRRGITGAFTGELFF.

The chain links TRBV19 to TRBJ1-2, with D possibly matching TRBD1 (6 bases). Germline assignment: CDR1 LNHDA and CDR2 SQIVND (reference sequence). V shed 7 bases and J shed 5 bases, with 17 bases lying between them. This CDR3 has 14 residues. CDR3 protein: CASNMPTGRYGYTF. In DNA form, the CDR3 reads TGTGCCAGTAATATGCCCACAGGGCGTTATGGCTACACCTTC.

The V and J genes are TRBV5-6 and TRBJ2-7, with 7 nucleotides matching TRBD2. The CDR3 contains 13 residues. CDR1 and CDR2 (germline): SGHDT, YYEEEE. J gave up 4 bases and V 4 bases, and 5 bases lay outside the gene matches. This chain's CDR3 is CASSPPSGYEQYF. CDR3 nucleotides: TGTGCCAGCAGCCCACCTAGCGGATACGAGCAGTACTTC.

The chain is built from TRBV7-2 and TRBJ2-5, with D maybe TRBD2 (6 bases). The CDR3 is 13 residues long. Germline CDR1 and CDR2: SGHTA and FQGNSA. The V end was cut by 0 bases, the J end by 7 bases, with 9 bases between. CDR3: CASSLATRATQYF. CDR3 DNA sequence: TGTGCCAGCAGCTTAGCGACTAGGGCGACCCAGTACTTC.

The V and J genes are TRBV7-8 and TRBJ2-1; D perhaps matches TRBD1 (6 bases). V was shortened by 4 bases and J by 10 bases, with 14 bases between the two germline ends. The CDR3 covers 13 residues. Germline CDR1 is SGHVS and CDR2 is FQNEAQ. CDR3 loop: CASSSGLRGEQFF. CDR3 DNA sequence: TGTGCCAGCAGCTCAGGGCTTAGGGGGGAGCAGTTCTTC.

The chain combines TRBV7-3 with TRBJ1-5, with 8 positions matching TRBD1. The length of the CDR3 is 13 residues. CDR1 and CDR2 (germline): SGHTA, FQGTGA. The V gene end was trimmed by 5 bases and the J gene end by 6 bases; junction bases not matched to a gene: 3. The CDR3 here is CASSDRGGQPQHF. The CDR3 DNA reads as TGTGCCAGCAGCGACAGGGGCGGTCAGCCCCAGCATTTT.

The V and J genes are TRBV18 and TRBJ1-5; D is unresolved. V dropped 3 bases and J dropped 5 bases, with 14 bases sitting between them. Germline lookup yields CDR1 KGHSH and CDR2 LQKENI. This CDR3 is built from 15 residues. This chain's CDR3 is CASSPTQDLHQPQHF. In nucleotides, the CDR3 is TGTGCCAGCTCACCCACTCAGGATTTGCATCAGCCCCAGCATTTT.

Concerning this clone itself: A junction end diverges from the germline sequence, so it may reflect a read error. The chain is built from TRBV28 and TRBJ1-5; 11 bases match TRBD1. Germline V gene sequence: CDR1 MDHEN, CDR2 SYDVKM. The CDR3 is 15 amino acids. CDR3 coding DNA: TGTGCCAGCAGTATATGGACAGGGGGCGTCCAGCCCCAGCATTTT. It codes for CASSIWTGGVQPQHF.

J is TRBJ1-5 and V is TRBV19; no reliable D call. The CDR3 has 16 residues. In germline, CDR1 is LNHDA, CDR2 SQIVND (reference sequence). V was clipped by 5 bases and J by 0 bases, with 14 bases between them. CDR3 residues: CASSGGFGYSNQPQHF. In nucleotides, the CDR3 is TGTGCCAGTAGTGGCGGTTTTGGATATAGCAATCAGCCCCAGCATTTT.

V gene TRBV7-6 combines with J gene TRBJ2-7, with 10 bases that match TRBD2. The V segment lost 6 bases and the J segment 2 bases; nucleotides outside the gene matches: 13. This CDR3 has 17 amino acids. CDR1 SGHVS and CDR2 FNYEAQ come from the germline V gene. The CDR3 DNA follows: TGTGCCAGCAGTCATAGGCCCAGCGGGAGGGGTGCCTACGAGCAGTACTTC. Its translation: CASSHRPSGRGAYEQYF.

The V and J genes are TRBV21-1 and TRBJ2-3; the tabulated D call, TRBD1, remains unverified against the DNA. TRBV21-1 is marked as a pseudogene. The CDR3 spans 13 residues. Written as DNA, the CDR3 is TGTGCCAGCAGCAGGGCTAGCACAGATACGCAGTATTTT. Residues: CASSRASTDTQYF.

J is TRBJ2-7 and V is TRBV18; D might be TRBD2 (7 bases). Trimming left V 3 bases short and J 2 bases short, with 14 bases between. The CDR3 has 15 residues. Germline V gene sequence: CDR1 KGHSH, CDR2 LQKENI. The DNA for the CDR3 is TGTGCCAGCTCACCTGCACAGGGAGGGACCTACGAGCAGTACTTC. Protein product: CASSPAQGGTYEQYF. The complete variable domain, with remaining parts taken from reference TRBV18 and TRBJ2-7, reads NAGVMQNPRHLVRRRGQEARLRCSPMKGHSHVYWYRQLPEEGLKFMVYLQKENIIDESGMPKERFSAEFPKEGPSILRIQQVVRGDSAAYFCASSPAQGGTYEQYFGPGTRLTVT.

The CDR3 reads CASSFDWTVNQPQHF. DNA of the CDR3: TGTGCCAGCAGCTTTGATTGGACAGTCAATCAGCCCCAGCATTTT. The chain links TRBV5-8 to TRBJ1-5; possible D gene TRBD1, 6 bases. Per germline, CDR1 SGHTS and CDR2 YDEGEE. The ends were cut back, 2 bases at V and 3 bases at J, with 12 bases in the middle. The CDR3 length is 15 residues.

The chain employs TRBV29-1 and TRBJ2-4; TRBD1 might be the D (5 bases). Between the trimmed V and J ends, which lost 7 bases and 0 bases, there was a span of 10 bases. Germline V gene data show CDR1 as SQVTM and CDR2 as ANQGSEA. The CDR3 extends over 13 amino acids. CDR3 sequence (DNA): TGCAGCGCGACAGCGCTAGCCAAAAACATTCAGTACTTC. Amino acid sequence: CSATALAKNIQYF.

The chain employs TRBV13 and TRBJ2-7; perhaps TRBD2 as D (6 bases). Trimming removed 3 bases from V and 3 bases from J, with 15 bases in between. This CDR3 is built from 15 residues. Germline CDR1 and CDR2: PRHDT and FYEKMQ (reference sequence). CDR3 in DNA: TGTGCCAGCAGCTTCTGGAGCGGGCAACTCTACGAGCAGTACTTC. It translates to CASSFWSGQLYEQYF.

This chain links TRBV7-2 with TRBJ2-7; tentatively, D is TRBD2 (5 bases). This CDR3 is built from 14 residues. The V gene's germline CDR1 is SGHTA and CDR2 FQGNSA. The V and J ends lost 3 bases and 3 bases respectively, with 12 bases between them. The CDR3 DNA reads TGTGCCAGCAGCTTGGGTTGGCGGGTCTACGAGCAGTACTTC. Amino acids: CASSLGWRVYEQYF.

The rearrangement uses TRBV10-3 and TRBJ2-7, with 10 positions matching TRBD2. V trimming: 8 bases; J trimming: 0 bases; junction bases outside the gene matches: 22. This CDR3 is 20 amino acids long. CDR1 is ENHRY, CDR2 SYGVKD, per germline. CDR3 in DNA: TGTGCCATCTCAGGAGGGGGCGCGGTAGCGGGGGGCAGCCTCTCCTACGAGCAGTACTTC. Translation gives CAISGGGAVAGGSLSYEQYF.

This sequence joins TRBV6-5 and TRBJ1-2; 10 positions match TRBD1. This CDR3 spans 13 amino acids. Germline CDR1 and CDR2: MNHEY and SVGAGI. Germline trimming cut 7 bases from V and 5 bases from J; bases unmatched to any gene: 4. The CDR3 coding sequence is TGTGCCAGCACCTCGGACAGGGGGTATGGCTACACCTTC. It specifies CASTSDRGYGYTF.